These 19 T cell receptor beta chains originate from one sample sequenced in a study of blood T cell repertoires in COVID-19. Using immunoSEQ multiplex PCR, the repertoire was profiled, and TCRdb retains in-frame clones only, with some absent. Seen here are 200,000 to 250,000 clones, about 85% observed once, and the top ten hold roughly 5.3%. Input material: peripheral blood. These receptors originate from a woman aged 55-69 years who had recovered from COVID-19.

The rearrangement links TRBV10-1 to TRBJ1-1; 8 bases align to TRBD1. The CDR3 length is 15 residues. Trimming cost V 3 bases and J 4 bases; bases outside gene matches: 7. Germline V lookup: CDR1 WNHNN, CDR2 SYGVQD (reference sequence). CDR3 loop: CASSEEQGGGTEAFF. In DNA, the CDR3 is TGCGCCAGCAGTGAAGAACAGGGGGGCGGCACTGAAGCTTTCTTT.

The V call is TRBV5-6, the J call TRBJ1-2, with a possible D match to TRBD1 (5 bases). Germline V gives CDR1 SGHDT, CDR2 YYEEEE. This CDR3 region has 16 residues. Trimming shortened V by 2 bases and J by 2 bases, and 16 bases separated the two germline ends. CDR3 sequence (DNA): TGTGCCAGCAGCTTCCCAGCCCCAGGGTTAAACTATGGCTACACCTTC. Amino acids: CASSFPAPGLNYGYTF.

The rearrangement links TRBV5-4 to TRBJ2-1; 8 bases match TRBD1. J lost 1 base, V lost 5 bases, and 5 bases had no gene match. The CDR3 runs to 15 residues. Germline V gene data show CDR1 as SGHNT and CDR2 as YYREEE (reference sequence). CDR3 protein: CASSTDRGSYNEQFF. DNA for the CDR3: TGTGCCAGCAGTACCGACAGGGGTTCCTACAATGAGCAGTTCTTC.

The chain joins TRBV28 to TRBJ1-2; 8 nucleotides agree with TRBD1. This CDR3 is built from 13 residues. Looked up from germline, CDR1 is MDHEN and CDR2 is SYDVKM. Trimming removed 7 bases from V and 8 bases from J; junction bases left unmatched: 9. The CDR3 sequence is CASTSDRVGGYTF. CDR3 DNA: TGTGCCAGCACCTCGGACAGGGTGGGCGGCTACACCTTC.

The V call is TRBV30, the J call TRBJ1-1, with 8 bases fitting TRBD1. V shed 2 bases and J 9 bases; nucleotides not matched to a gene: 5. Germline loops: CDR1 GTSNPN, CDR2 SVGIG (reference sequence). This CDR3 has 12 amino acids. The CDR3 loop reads CAWSMDRVQAFF. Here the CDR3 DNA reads TGTGCCTGGAGTATGGACAGGGTTCAAGCTTTCTTT.

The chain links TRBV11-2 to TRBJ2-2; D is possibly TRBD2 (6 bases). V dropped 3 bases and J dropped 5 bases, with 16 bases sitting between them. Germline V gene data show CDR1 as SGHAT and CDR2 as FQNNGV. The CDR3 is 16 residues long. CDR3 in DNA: TGTGCCAGCAGCTTTAGTAGCGGCGGTCGGACCGGGGAGCTGTTTTTT. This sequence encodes CASSFSSGGRTGELFF.

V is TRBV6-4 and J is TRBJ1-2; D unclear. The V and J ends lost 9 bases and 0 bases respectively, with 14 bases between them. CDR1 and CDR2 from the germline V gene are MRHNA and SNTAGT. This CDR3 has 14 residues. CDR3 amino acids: CASAEGPTNYGYTF. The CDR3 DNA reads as TGTGCCAGTGCTGAGGGCCCCACTAACTATGGCTACACCTTC.

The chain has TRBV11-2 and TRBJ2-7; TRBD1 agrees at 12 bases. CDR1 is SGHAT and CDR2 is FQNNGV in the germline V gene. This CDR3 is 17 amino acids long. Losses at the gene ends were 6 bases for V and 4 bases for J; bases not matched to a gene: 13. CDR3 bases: TGTGCCAGCAGTTCAATCCGGGACAGGGGGCGCATTTACGAGCAGTACTTC. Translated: CASSSIRDRGRIYEQYF.

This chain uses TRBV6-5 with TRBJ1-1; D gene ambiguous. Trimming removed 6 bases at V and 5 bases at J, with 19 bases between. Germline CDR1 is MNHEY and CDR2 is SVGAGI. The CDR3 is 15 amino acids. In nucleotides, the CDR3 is TGTGCCAGCAGCCCGTCGGGGTCAGGAAAAACTGAAGCTTTCTTT. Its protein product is CASSPSGSGKTEAFF.

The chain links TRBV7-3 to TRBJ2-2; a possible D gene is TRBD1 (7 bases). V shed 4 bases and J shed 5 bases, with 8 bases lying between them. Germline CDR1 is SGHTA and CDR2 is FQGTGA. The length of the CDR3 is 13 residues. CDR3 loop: CASSSGGTGELFF. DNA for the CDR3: TGTGCCAGCAGCTCAGGGGGGACCGGGGAGCTGTTTTTT. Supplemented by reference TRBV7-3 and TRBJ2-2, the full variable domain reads GAGVSQTPSNKVTEKGKYVELRCDPISGHTALYWYRQSLGQGPEFLIYFQGTGAADDSGLPNDRFFAVRPEGSVSTLKIQRTERGDSAVYLCASSSGGTGELFFGEGSRLTVL.

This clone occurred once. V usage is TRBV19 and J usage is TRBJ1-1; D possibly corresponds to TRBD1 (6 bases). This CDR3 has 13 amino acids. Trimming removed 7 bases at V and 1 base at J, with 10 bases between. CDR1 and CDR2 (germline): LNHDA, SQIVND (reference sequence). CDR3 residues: CASKDRQNTEAFF. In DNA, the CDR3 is TGTGCCAGTAAGGACAGACAGAACACTGAAGCTTTCTTT.

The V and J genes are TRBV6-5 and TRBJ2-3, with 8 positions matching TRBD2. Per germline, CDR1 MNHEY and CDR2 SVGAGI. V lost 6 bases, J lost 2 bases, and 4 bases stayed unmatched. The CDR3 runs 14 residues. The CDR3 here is CASRLTSVTDTQYF. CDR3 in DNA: TGTGCCAGCAGATTGACTAGCGTCACAGATACGCAGTATTTT.

CDR3 residues: CASSYSIGYGYTF. CDR3 coding DNA: TGTGCCAGCAGTTACTCGATCGGCTATGGCTACACCTTC. This chain uses TRBV6-6 with TRBJ1-2; the D is unclear. The CDR3 length is 13 residues. Germline loops: CDR1 MNHNY, CDR2 SVGAGI (reference sequence). Trimming removed 0 bases from V and 4 bases from J, with 6 bases in between.

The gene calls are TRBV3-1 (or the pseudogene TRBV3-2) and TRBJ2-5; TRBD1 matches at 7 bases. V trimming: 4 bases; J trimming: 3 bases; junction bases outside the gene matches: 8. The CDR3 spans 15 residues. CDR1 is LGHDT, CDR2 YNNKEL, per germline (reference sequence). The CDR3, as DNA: TGTGCCAGCAGCCCGAGAACACAGGGGAAAGAGACCCAGTACTTC. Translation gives CASSPRTQGKETQYF.

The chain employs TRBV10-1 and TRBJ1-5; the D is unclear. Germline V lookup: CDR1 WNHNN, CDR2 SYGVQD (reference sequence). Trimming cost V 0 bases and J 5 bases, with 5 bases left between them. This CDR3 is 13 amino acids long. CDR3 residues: CASSESGDQPQHF. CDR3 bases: TGCGCCAGCAGTGAGTCCGGTGATCAGCCCCAGCATTTT.

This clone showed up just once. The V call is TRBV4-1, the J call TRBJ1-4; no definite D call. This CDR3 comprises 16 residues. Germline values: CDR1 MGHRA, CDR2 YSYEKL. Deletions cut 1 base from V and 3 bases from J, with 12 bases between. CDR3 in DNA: TGCGCCAGCAGCCAAGCAAGAGACATCTCTAATGAAAAACTGTTTTTT. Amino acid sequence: CASSQARDISNEKLFF.

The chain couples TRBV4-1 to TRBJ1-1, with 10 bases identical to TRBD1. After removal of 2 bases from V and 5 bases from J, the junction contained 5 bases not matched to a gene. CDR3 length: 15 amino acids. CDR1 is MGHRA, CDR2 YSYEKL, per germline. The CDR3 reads CASSQPRQGATEAFF. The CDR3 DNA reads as TGCGCCAGCAGCCAACCCCGACAGGGGGCAACTGAAGCTTTCTTT.

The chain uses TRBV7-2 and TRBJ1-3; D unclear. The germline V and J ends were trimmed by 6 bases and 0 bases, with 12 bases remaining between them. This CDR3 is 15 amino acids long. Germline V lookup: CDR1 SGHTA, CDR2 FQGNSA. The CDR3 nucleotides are TGTGCCAGCAGTCAAACATGGTCCTCTGGAAACACCATATATTTT. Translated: CASSQTWSSGNTIYF.

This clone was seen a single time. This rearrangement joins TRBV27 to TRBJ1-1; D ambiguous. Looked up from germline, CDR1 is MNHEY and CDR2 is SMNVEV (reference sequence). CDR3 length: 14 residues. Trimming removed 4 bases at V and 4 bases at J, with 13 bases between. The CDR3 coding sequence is TGTGCCAGCAGTTCGAGCGTGGAGGGCACTGAAGCTTTCTTT. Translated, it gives CASSSSVEGTEAFF.